Reported below is one TCR beta chain. Its specificity is not known. The entry originates in a study of shared clonotypes between healthy human individuals. Whole-study results and caveats: Memory subsets generally showed smaller estimated richness than naive subsets did.

Assay: immunoSEQ multiplex PCR; the TCRdb copy retains only in-frame clones and omits some. The table lists just over 2,000,000 clones, 95% of them singletons. CDR1 is MNHEY and CDR2 is SVGAGI in the germline V gene. The CDR3 loop spans 15 amino acids. Trimming removed 6 bases from V and 5 bases from J, with 20 bases in between. The rearrangement joins TRBV6-5 to TRBJ2-7; D could derive from TRBD1 or TRBD2 (5 bases each). The clonotype originates from a man aged 18 to 29 in good health. The sample comprised naive CD4+ T cells sorted from blood. Subset denoted: CD45RA+ positively selected. The CDR3 spells CASSPPGAHRHEQYF. As DNA, the CDR3 is TGTGCCAGCAGCCCCCCCGGGGCCCACCGCCACGAGCAGTACTTC.